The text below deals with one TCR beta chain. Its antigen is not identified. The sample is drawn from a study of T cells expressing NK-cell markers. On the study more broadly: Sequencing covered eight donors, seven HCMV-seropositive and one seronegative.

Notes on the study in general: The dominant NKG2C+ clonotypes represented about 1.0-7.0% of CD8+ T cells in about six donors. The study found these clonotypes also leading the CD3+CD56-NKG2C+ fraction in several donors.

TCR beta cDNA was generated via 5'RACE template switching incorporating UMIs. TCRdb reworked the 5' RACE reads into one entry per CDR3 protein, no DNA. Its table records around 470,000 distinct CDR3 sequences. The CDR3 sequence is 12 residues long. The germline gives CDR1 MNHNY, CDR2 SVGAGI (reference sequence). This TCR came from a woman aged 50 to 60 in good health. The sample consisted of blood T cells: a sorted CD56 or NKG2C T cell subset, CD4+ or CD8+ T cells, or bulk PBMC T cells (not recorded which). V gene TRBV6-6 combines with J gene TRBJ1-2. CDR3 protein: CASSFDIQGYTF.